This T cell receptor (beta chain) was sequenced in a study of CD8 T cells in ankylosing spondylitis (dated by TCRdb to 2016 to 2017). For context, the study as a whole: The study profiled T cell receptor beta repertoires in healthy donors and ankylosing spondylitis patients to find disease-linked TCR variants. The whole study cohort included roughly 110 healthy donors and around 25 ankylosing spondylitis patients. Peripheral blood was sampled, and synovial fluid was additionally collected from ankylosing spondylitis patients.

This clonotype was counted many times. No antigen is known for it. Base qualities are not at hand, and no much larger clone is one base apart. This sample was sequenced with an Illumina HiSeq 2500. TCR beta libraries were prepared by quantitative 5'-RACE with molecular barcodes. The paper's data handling went like this. A new computational method, built on a probabilistic model of VDJ rearrangement, was used to identify disease-linked TCR variants. The raw public reads went through TCRdb reprocessing: fastp at Q25, MiXCR clone calling, in-frame beta chains kept. Every distinct CDR3 protein forms one entry, paired with its most common genes and DNA. The V and J calls shown here were made by TCRdb, not taken from the authors' results. Within this sample are 250,000 or so distinct CDR3 sequences, with around a tenth of them counted one time only. The ten largest clonotypes hold less than 7% of the sample.

The investigation overall reported the following: A CD8+ phenotype was shown by the disease-linked clones, which were found at relatively low frequencies in peripheral blood. Some motif variants were previously reported in synovial fluid and blood of reactive arthritis patients, suggesting common disease-initiation mechanisms. According to the report, matched synovial fluid samples from ankylosing spondylitis patients were significantly enriched for the disease-linked clones. A TCR beta motif of about 8 highly homologous amino acid variants appeared characteristic of blood from ankylosing spondylitis patients.

V is trimmed back by 4 bases and J by 4 bases, and the junction contains 3 bases that no gene match accounts for. CDR1 and CDR2 are drawn from the germline V gene: LGHNA, YNFKEQ. The CDR3, cysteine through phenylalanine, is 14 amino acids long. Just the 42-base CDR3 DNA is kept, in frame starting at base 1. The V and J genes are TRBV4-2 and TRBJ1-4, and 7 junction bases match TRBD1. This TCR came from a male donor with ankylosing spondylitis or in good health (not recorded which). The sample taken for sequencing was blood, either unsorted or a sorted T cell fraction (not recorded which). The nucleotides are TGTGCCAGCAGCCCTACAGGGGATAATGAAAAACTGTTTTTT. Translation gives CASSPTGDNEKLFF.